This T cell receptor beta chain was found in a study of T-cell reconstitution after alpha-beta-depleted transplantation in children. Study-level findings and limits: From newly produced T cells came most of the T-cell counts and diversity one year after transplant. The study traced high day-60 TCRbeta diversity in some patients to surviving recipient T cells and thymic progenitors. Reportedly, roughly two months post-transplant, alpha-beta T cells arose from several hundred expanded graft clones.

The V end was cut by 0 bases, the J end by 5 bases, with 18 bases between. Germline CDR1 is SGHRS and CDR2 is YFSETQ. This CDR3 is 16 amino acids long. Researchers prepared the TCRbeta library using unique molecular identifiers, the study reports. TCRdb re-derived calls from the PCR reads in MiXCR, one entry per CDR3 protein. The table has about 90,000 distinct CDR3 sequences, 15% seen once. On this clonotype: Its matching antigen is unknown.

The clonotype was recovered from a male patient between 2 and 9 years old who had a stem cell transplant for acute lymphoblastic leukemia, so the T cells may come from the graft donor. Sequencing was performed on PBMCs, mostly from graft donor cells, taken 180 days after TCRalphabeta/CD19-depleted stem cell transplant. The rearrangement joins TRBV5-1 to TRBJ2-7; D gene unclear. CDR3: CASSLEVSFRGHEQYF. CDR3 sequence (DNA): TGCGCCAGCAGCTTGGAAGTTTCTTTCCGAGGCCACGAGCAGTACTTC.